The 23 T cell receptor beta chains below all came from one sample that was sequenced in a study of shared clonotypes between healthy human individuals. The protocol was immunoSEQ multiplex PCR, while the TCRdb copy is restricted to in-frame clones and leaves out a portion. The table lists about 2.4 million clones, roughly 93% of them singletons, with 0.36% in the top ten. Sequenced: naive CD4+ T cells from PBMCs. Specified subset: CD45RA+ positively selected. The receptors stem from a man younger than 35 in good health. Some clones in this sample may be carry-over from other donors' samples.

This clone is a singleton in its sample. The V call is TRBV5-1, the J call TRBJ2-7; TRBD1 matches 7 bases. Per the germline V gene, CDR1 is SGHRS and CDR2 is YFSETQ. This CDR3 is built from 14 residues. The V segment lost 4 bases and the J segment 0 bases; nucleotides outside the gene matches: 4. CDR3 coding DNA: TGCGCCAGCAGCCCCTGGGACAGCTCCTACGAGCAGTACTTC. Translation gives CASSPWDSSYEQYF.

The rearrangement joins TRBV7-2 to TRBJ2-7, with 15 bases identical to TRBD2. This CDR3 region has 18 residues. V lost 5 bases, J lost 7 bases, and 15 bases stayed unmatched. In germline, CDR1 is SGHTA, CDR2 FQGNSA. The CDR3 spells CASSLRTRTSGRDFEQYF. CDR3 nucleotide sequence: TGTGCCAGCAGCCTAAGGACGCGGACTAGCGGGAGGGACTTTGAGCAGTACTTC.

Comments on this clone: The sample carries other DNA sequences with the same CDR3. CDR3 DNA sequence: TGCAGCGCCTGGACAGGAGTCTACGAGCAGTACTTC. Translated: CSAWTGVYEQYF. The V call is TRBV29-1, the J call TRBJ2-7, with 7 positions matching TRBD1. The CDR3 runs to 12 residues. Per the germline V gene, CDR1 is SQVTM and CDR2 is ANQGSEA. Losses at the gene ends were 7 bases for V and 3 bases for J; bases not matched to a gene: 6.

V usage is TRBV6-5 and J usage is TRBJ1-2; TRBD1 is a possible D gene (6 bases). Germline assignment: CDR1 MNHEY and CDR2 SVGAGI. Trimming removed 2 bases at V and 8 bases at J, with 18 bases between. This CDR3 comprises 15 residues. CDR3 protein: CASSYTQGHPGGYTF. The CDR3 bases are TGTGCCAGCAGTTACACCCAGGGGCACCCAGGAGGCTACACCTTC.

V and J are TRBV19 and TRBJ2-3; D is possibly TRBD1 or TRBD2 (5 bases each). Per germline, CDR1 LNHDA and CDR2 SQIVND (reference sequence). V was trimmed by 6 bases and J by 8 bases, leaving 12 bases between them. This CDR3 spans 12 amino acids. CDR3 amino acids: CASSPKGSTQYF. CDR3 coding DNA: TGTGCCAGTAGCCCTAAGGGGAGTACGCAGTATTTT.

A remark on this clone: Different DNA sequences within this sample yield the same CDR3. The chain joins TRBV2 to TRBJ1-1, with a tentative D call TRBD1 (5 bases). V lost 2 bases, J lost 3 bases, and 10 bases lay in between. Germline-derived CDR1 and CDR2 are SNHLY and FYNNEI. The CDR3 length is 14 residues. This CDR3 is CASSEWQGDTEAFF. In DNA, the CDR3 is TGTGCCAGCAGTGAATGGCAGGGTGACACTGAAGCTTTCTTT.

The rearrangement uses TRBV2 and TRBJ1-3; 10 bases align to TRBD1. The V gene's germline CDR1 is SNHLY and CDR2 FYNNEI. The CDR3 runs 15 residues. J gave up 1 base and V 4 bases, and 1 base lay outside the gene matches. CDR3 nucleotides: TGTGCCAGCAGTGGACAGGGGGCTTCTGGAAACACCATATATTTT. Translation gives CASSGQGASGNTIYF.

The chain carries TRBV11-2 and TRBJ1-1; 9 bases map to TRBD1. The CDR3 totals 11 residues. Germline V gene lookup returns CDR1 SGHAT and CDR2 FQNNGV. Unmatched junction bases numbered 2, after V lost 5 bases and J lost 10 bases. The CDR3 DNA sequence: TGTGCCAGCAGCCCGACAGGGGGAGCTTTCTTT. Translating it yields CASSPTGGAFF.

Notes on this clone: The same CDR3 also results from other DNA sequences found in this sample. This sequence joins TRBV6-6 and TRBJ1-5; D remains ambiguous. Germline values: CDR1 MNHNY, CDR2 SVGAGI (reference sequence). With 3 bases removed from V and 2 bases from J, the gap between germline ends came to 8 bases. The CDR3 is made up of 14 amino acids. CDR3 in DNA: TGTGCCAGCAGTTATCGGGGAGGCAATCAGCCCCAGCATTTT. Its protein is CASSYRGGNQPQHF.

The chain's CDR3 is CASSWQAPTDTQYF. CDR3 nucleotide sequence: TGCGCCAGCAGCTGGCAGGCCCCCACAGATACGCAGTATTTT. The chain carries TRBV5-1 and TRBJ2-3; D is uncertain. V shed 3 bases and J shed 2 bases, with 10 bases lying between them. Germline loops: CDR1 SGHRS, CDR2 YFSETQ. The CDR3 length is 14 residues.

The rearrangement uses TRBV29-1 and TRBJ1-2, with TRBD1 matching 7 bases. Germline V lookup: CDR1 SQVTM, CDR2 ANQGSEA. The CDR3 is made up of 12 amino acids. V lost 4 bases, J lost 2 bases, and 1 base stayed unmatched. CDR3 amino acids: CSVGQGNYGYTF. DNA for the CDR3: TGCAGCGTTGGACAGGGCAACTATGGCTACACCTTC.

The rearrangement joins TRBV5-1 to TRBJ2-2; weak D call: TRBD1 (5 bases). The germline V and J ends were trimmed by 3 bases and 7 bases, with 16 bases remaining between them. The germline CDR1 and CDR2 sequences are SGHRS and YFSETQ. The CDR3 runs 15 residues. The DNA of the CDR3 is TGCGCCAGCAGCTCGACAGTCTTTGGGCTCGGGGAGCTGTTTTTT. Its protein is CASSSTVFGLGELFF.

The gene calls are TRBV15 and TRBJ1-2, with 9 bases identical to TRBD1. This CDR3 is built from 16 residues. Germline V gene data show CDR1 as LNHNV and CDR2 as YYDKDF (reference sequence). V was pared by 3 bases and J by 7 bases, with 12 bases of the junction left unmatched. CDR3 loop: CATSSAGTGRIIGYTF. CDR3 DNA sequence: TGTGCCACCAGCAGTGCCGGGACAGGGAGGATCATTGGCTACACCTTC.

CDR3 sequence: CASSLTGGSDTQYF. The CDR3, as DNA: TGTGCCAGCAGCTTAACAGGGGGCTCAGATACGCAGTATTTT. V gene TRBV7-2 combines with J gene TRBJ2-3, with 9 bases fitting TRBD1. The CDR3 covers 14 residues. Germline V CDR1 and CDR2: SGHTA, FQGNSA. V was clipped by 2 bases and J by 4 bases; unmatched bases: 1.

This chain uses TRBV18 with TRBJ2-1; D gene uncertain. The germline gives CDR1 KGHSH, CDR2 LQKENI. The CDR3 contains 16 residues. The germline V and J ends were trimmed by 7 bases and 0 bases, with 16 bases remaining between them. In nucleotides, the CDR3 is TGTGCCAGCTATCCACCTCTGAGAGACTCCTACAATGAGCAGTTCTTC. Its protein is CASYPPLRDSYNEQFF.

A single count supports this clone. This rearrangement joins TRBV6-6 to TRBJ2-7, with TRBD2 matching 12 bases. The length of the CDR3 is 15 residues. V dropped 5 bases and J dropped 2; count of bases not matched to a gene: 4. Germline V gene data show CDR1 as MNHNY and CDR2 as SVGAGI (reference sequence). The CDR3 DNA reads TGTGCCAGCAGTCGGCGGACTAGCGGGACCTACGAGCAGTACTTC. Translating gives CASSRRTSGTYEQYF.

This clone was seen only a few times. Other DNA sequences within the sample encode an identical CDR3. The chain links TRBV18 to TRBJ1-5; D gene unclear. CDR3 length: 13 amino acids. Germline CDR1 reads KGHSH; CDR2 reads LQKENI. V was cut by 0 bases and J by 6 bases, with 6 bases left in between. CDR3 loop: CASSPPGGQPQHF. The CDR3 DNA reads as TGTGCCAGCTCACCACCGGGAGGTCAGCCCCAGCATTTT. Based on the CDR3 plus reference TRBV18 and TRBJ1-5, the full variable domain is NAGVMQNPRHLVRRRGQEARLRCSPMKGHSHVYWYRQLPEEGLKFMVYLQKENIIDESGMPKERFSAEFPKEGPSILRIQQVVRGDSAAYFCASSPPGGQPQHFGDGTRLSIL.

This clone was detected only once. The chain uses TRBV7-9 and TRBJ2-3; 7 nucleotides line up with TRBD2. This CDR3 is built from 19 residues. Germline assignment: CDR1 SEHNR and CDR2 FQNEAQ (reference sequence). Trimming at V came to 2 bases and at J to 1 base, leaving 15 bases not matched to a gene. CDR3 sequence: CASSLLGGGSTGGTDTQYF. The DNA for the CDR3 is TGTGCCAGCAGCTTACTCGGGGGAGGGAGCACTGGAGGCACAGATACGCAGTATTTT.

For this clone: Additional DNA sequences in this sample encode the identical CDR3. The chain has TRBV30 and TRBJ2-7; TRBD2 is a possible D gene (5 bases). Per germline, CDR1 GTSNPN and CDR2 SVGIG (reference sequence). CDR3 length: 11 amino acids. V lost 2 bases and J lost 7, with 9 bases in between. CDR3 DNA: TGTGCCTGGAGTACCGGACTTGAGCAGTACTTC. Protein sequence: CAWSTGLEQYF. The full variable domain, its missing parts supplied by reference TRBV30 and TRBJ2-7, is SQTIHQWPATLVQPVGSPLSLECTVEGTSNPNLYWYRQAAGRGLQLLFYSVGIGQISSEVPQNLSASRPQDRQFILSSKKLLLSDSGFYLCAWSTGLEQYFGPGTRLTVT.

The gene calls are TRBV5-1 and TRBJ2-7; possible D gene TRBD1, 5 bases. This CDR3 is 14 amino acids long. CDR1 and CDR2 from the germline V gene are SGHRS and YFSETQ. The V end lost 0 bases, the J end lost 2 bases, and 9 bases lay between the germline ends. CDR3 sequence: CASSLVGAAYEQYF. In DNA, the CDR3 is TGCGCCAGCAGCTTGGTAGGGGCCGCCTACGAGCAGTACTTC.

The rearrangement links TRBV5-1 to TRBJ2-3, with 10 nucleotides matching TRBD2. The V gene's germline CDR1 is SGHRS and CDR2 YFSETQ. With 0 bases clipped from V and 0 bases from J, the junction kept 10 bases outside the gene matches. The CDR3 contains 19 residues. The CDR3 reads CASSLVGSSGRPSTDTQYF. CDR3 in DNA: TGCGCCAGCAGCTTGGTCGGGTCTAGCGGGAGACCGAGCACAGATACGCAGTATTTT.

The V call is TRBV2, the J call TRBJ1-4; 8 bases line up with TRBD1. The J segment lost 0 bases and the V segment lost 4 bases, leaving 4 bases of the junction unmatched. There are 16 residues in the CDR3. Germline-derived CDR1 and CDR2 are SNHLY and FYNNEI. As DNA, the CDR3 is TGTGCCAGCAGTGTGGGACAGGTGCCAACTAATGAAAAACTGTTTTTT. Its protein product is CASSVGQVPTNEKLFF.

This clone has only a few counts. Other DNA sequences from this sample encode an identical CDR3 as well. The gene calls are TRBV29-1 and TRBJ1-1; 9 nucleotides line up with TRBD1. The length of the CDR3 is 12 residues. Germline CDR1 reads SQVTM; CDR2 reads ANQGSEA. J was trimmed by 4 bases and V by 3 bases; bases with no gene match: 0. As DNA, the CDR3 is TGCAGCGTTGAGACAGGGGGCACTGAAGCTTTCTTT. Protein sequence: CSVETGGTEAFF. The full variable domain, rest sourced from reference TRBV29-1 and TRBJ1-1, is SAVISQKPSRDICQRGTSLTIQCQVDSQVTMMFWYRQQPGQSLTLIATANQGSEATYESGFVIDKFPISRPNLTFSTLTVSNMSPEDSSIYLCSVETGGTEAFFGQGTRLTVV.